This entry is about one T cell receptor beta chain. Its antigen is unknown. One base away there is no much larger clone; base qualities are not given. The record originates from a study of blood T cell repertoires in COVID-19 (dated by TCRdb to 2020 to 2022). For the study in its entirety: The collaborator samples originated in the United States, Italy and Spain and spanned the acute and convalescent phases of COVID-19. The repertoires were made available in a free public database intended to serve as a resource for research on the immune response to SARS-CoV-2. Where available, HLA class I and class II types were taken from metadata supplied by the sample provider and were not determined by assay-based typing. A de-identified subject ID, COVID-19 status, age in years and sex were almost always included in the sample metadata. Deeply sampled blood TCRbeta repertoires from subjects exposed to, actively infected with, or recovered from COVID-19 were included in the dataset. The prospective study material was composed of cDNA or gDNA derived from T cells, B-cell-depleted T cells, or PBMCs. Samples came from the ongoing ImmuneRACE study (first 160 participants) plus 1,254 subjects from 6 global collaborators.

TCRbeta CDR3 regions were amplified from genomic DNA by means of the immunoSEQ Assay, a bias-controlled multiplex PCR. The paper's data handling went like this. The number of nucleated cells in each sample was estimated from the amplification of reference gene primers within the assay. To quantify the absolute abundance of each unique TCRbeta CDR3 rearrangement, sequence reads were collapsed and filtered. Productive Simpson clonality was computed per sample as the square root of Simpson's diversity index over productive rearrangements. The clones in this table, taken by TCRdb from immuneACCESS, are in-frame only. Not every clone is retained; where verified, under half of the shortfall comes from an unresolved V gene, and the cause of the rest is unknown. For V, J and clone size, that table is used; D and trimming come from the DNA. This sample has some 42,000 clones in its table, and around 76% of those were observed once. The top ten clones comprise roughly a quarter of the sample.

The study at large found these results: The amount of clinical and demographic metadata varied by source and participant and was provided uncurated.

Whole blood was collected in K2EDTA tubes by collaborating institutions according to the institutions' own protocols. For TCRbeta analysis, collaborators shipped samples in one of three forms: frozen whole blood, isolated PBMCs, or DNA extracted from either of those sample types. The sample taken for sequencing was peripheral blood. The clonotype was recovered from a man at least 80 years old with acute or convalescent COVID-19.

The CDR3 protein sequence reads: CASSPSTGGAGDTQYF. The DNA is TGTGCCAGCTCACCGTCAACAGGGGGCGCAGGAGATACGCAGTATTTT. This sequence uses TRBV18 and TRBJ2-3; TRBD1 matches 9 bases in the middle. From the cysteine up to the phenylalanine, the CDR3 has a length of 16 residues. Only the CDR3 DNA is retained, 48 bases long and in frame from the first base. CDR1 and CDR2 are read off the germline V gene as KGHSH and LQKENI. Trimming removed 3 bases from V and 5 bases from J; the gene matches leave 9 bases unexplained.